This T cell receptor (beta chain) was profiled in a study of T cell changes during pregnancy in multiple sclerosis. Sequencing used immunoSEQ multiplex PCR; TCRdb keeps in-frame clones, though not all of them. The sample lists roughly 29,000 clones; about 92% were seen once. CDR3 length equals 14 residues. The germline V gene has CDR1 LNHDA and CDR2 SQIVND (reference sequence). V lost 7 bases and J lost 0, with 12 bases in between. Sequenced here: CD4+ T cells from peripheral blood mononuclear cells, sampled after pregnancy. The clonotype was recovered from a female donor with multiple sclerosis, enrolled in a pregnancy study. The chain carries TRBV19 and TRBJ1-1; maybe TRBD1 (5 bases). DNA for the CDR3: TGTGCCAGTATTCTGACAGCCATGAACACTGAAGCTTTCTTT. This translates into CASILTAMNTEAFF. Filled out from reference TRBV19 and TRBJ1-1, the complete variable domain reads DGGITQSPKYLFRKEGQNVTLSCEQNLNHDAMYWYRQDPGQGLRLIYYSQIVNDFQKGDIAEGYSVSREKKESFPLTVTSAQKNPTAFYLCASILTAMNTEAFFGQGTRLTVV.